Here is one T cell receptor beta chain with its context. Its antigen is still unknown. V shed 4 bases and J shed 6 bases, with 13 bases lying between them. This CDR3 region has 14 residues. Germline assignment: CDR1 SGHTA and CDR2 FQGNSA. These data come from a study of blood T cells in healthy people across ages. Study results and caveats: Because sorting was not performed, PBMCs prevented conclusive naive versus antigen-experienced comparison.

Next came a second PCR, run for about 7 to 12 cycles, which used a sample-barcoded 5' primer along with a J-beta primer mix. TCRdb called the 5' RACE reads again in MiXCR, with one record for every CDR3 protein. The data hold about 1 million distinct CDR3 sequences, with roughly 45% observed a single time. The sequencing input was blood. The receptor comes from a woman aged 60-75 years in good health. The rearrangement links TRBV7-2 to TRBJ2-1; possible D gene TRBD2, 6 bases. CDR3 DNA sequence: TGTGCCAGCAGCTCATTCGTACTAGCCAATGAGCAGTTCTTC. Translating gives CASSSFVLANEQFF.